This record concerns one T cell receptor beta chain sequence. Seattle enrolled patients during active infection and tracked them longitudinally. In germline, CDR1 is MDHEN, CDR2 SYDVKM. This CDR3 region has 20 residues. V dropped 5 bases and J dropped 2 bases, with 28 bases sitting between them. The entry originates in a study of blood T cell repertoires in COVID-19. As processed by the authors: Cell counts per sample came from amplifying reference gene primers. TCRdb's table, derived via immunoSEQ multiplex PCR, lists solely in-frame clones and lacks some. From that table come the V and J calls and clone size; the DNA was used to work out D and trimming. The data contain 150,000 to 200,000 clones, around 84% of them seen just once; the ten biggest clones take up about 5.6%.

Sequencing was performed on peripheral blood. The rearrangement uses TRBV28 and TRBJ1-5, with D perhaps TRBD1 (6 bases). This TCR derives from a woman between 45 and 60 years old with COVID-19, enrolled during active disease. CDR3 coding DNA: TGTGCCAGCAGTCCCCCGATGACAGGCTTAATCGGGAAGGGCAATCAGCCCCAGCATTTT. Protein sequence: CASSPPMTGLIGKGNQPQHF.